This T cell receptor beta chain is drawn from a study of cytotoxic CD8 clonotypes in ibrutinib-treated CLL. This table comes from immunoSEQ multiplex PCR, and its TCRdb copy is limited to in-frame clones, with some not included. The sample carries 30,000 or so clones, roughly 57% recorded once. This CDR3 is 14 amino acids long. The J segment lost 5 bases and the V segment lost 9 bases, leaving 8 bases of the junction unmatched. From germline, CDR1 is SNHLY and CDR2 FYNNEI. The rearrangement links TRBV2 to TRBJ1-1; 11 nucleotides line up with TRBD1. The material sequenced was PBMCs, taken before ibrutinib treatment. The sequence came from a human donor with chronic lymphocytic leukemia. The CDR3 loop is CARTRTGGATEAFF. In DNA form, the CDR3 reads TGTGCCAGGACAAGGACAGGGGGCGCGACTGAAGCTTTCTTT.